The clone carrying this TCR beta chain was picked up many times. The antigen is not known. CDR1 MNHEY and CDR2 SVGAGI come from the germline V gene. Trimming took 2 bases from V and 6 from J; bases not matched to a gene: 1. The CDR3 is made up of 13 amino acids. These data originate in a study of CD8 T cells in ankylosing spondylitis. Whole-study findings and limits: Fewer than ten highly homologous variants made up a TCR beta motif that seemed to typify ankylosing spondylitis blood.

TCRdb reprocessed the 5' RACE reads with MiXCR, giving one entry per CDR3 protein. The table has 450,000 to 550,000 distinct CDR3 sequences, under 5.5% seen once. This TCR was sampled from a male donor with ankylosing spondylitis. The rearrangement links TRBV6-5 to TRBJ2-4, with 7 bases identical to TRBD1. Sequenced: blood, either unsorted or a sorted T cell fraction (not recorded which). In nucleotides, the CDR3 is TGTGCCAGCAGTTACGGGACAGCAAACATTCAGTACTTC. The encoded protein is CASSYGTANIQYF.